This paragraph covers one TCR beta chain sequence. This sample was included in a study of blood T cells in healthy people across ages. Germline CDR1 is MNHNS and CDR2 is SASEGT. This CDR3 spans 13 amino acids. V lost 6 bases, J lost 6 bases, and 12 bases lay in between. Then a second PCR, running roughly 6 to 12 cycles, was carried out with a sample-barcoded 5' primer and a J-beta primer mix. Via MiXCR, TCRdb re-called the 5' RACE reads, giving one row per CDR3 protein. Of approximately 600,000 distinct CDR3 sequences in the sample, around three fifths were seen once. The sequenced sample was blood. The sequence was obtained from a man in his sixties in good health. The chain carries TRBV6-1 and TRBJ1-5; no definite D call. CDR3 coding DNA: TGTGCCAGCAGATCTCTATCCGGTCAGCCCCAGCATTTT. This gives the protein CASRSLSGQPQHF.